These 24 T cell receptor beta chains were all obtained from the same sample, sequenced in a study of blood T cell repertoires in COVID-19. Only in-frame clones appear in the TCRdb table, and some are missing; sequencing was by immunoSEQ multiplex PCR. The table includes 70,000 to 95,000 clones, approximately 88% detected once. Sequenced: peripheral blood. All receptors derive from a man aged 50-59 years with COVID-19, enrolled during active disease.

V usage is TRBV9 and J usage is TRBJ1-6; TRBD1 is a possible D gene (5 bases). The CDR3 is 15 amino acids. Looked up from germline, CDR1 is SGDLS and CDR2 is YYNGEE. V lost 0 bases, J lost 7 bases, and 11 bases lay in between. The CDR3, as DNA: TGTGCCAGCAGCGTAGCTGGGGGGGAGAATTCACCCCTCCACTTT. Its translation is CASSVAGGENSPLHF.

J is TRBJ2-4 and V is TRBV19; a weak D match, TRBD1 (7 bases). Germline assignment: CDR1 LNHDA and CDR2 SQIVND (reference sequence). The V end lost 7 bases, the J end lost 2 bases, and 12 bases lay between the germline ends. CDR3 size: 14 residues. CDR3 sequence: CASNRGGSKNIQYF. The DNA of the CDR3 is TGTGCCAGTAACAGGGGAGGTTCCAAAAACATTCAGTACTTC. The full variable domain, completed using reference TRBV19 and TRBJ2-4, is DGGITQSPKYLFRKEGQNVTLSCEQNLNHDAMYWYRQDPGQGLRLIYYSQIVNDFQKGDIAEGYSVSREKKESFPLTVTSAQKNPTAFYLCASNRGGSKNIQYFGAGTRLSVL.

CDR3 coding DNA: TGTGCCAGACGTTCGACAGGTGTGGGTGGCTACACCTTC. Translation: CARRSTGVGGYTF. This chain uses TRBV2 with TRBJ1-2; perhaps TRBD1 as D (6 bases). V lost 9 bases to trimming and J lost 7 bases, with 18 bases between them. CDR1 is SNHLY and CDR2 is FYNNEI in the germline V gene. The CDR3 contains 13 residues.

The sample holds one count of this clone. This chain connects TRBV12-3 or TRBV12-4 to TRBJ2-1; D is unresolved. This CDR3 contains 12 residues. V lost 2 bases and J 4 bases, leaving 3 bases between the germline ends. The CDR3 protein is CASSLLYNEQFF. The CDR3 nucleotides are TGTGCCAGCAGTTTACTTTACAATGAGCAGTTCTTC.

This clone has only one observation. The genes are TRBV4-1 and TRBJ2-1; a possible D gene is TRBD1 (6 bases). Looked up from germline, CDR1 is MGHRA and CDR2 is YSYEKL. CDR3 length equals 19 residues. Trimming stripped 1 base from V and 2 bases from J, with 21 bases between. The CDR3 loop reads CASSQGAGWDKKTYNEQFF. For the CDR3, the DNA is TGCGCCAGCAGCCAAGGGGCCGGGTGGGACAAAAAAACCTACAATGAGCAGTTCTTC.

This clone was found a few times. The chain combines TRBV6-1 with TRBJ1-5, with 9 bases aligning to TRBD1. The CDR3 extends over 16 amino acids. The V gene end was trimmed by 4 bases and the J gene end by 0 bases; junction bases not matched to a gene: 4. Germline CDR1 MNHNS, CDR2 SASEGT. CDR3 sequence: CASSAGTGYSNQPQHF. In DNA form, the CDR3 reads TGTGCCAGCAGTGCCGGGACAGGGTATAGCAATCAGCCCCAGCATTTT.

The chain joins TRBV30 to TRBJ2-7, with D possibly matching TRBD2 (7 bases). V dropped 0 bases and J dropped 3 bases, with 15 bases sitting between them. This CDR3 comprises 15 residues. Germline CDR1 reads GTSNPN; CDR2 reads SVGIG (reference sequence). CDR3 region: CAWSVGGGRYYEQYF. The CDR3 DNA reads TGTGCCTGGAGTGTAGGCGGGGGCCGATACTACGAGCAGTACTTC. Full variable domain (missing parts from reference TRBV30 and TRBJ2-7): SQTIHQWPATLVQPVGSPLSLECTVEGTSNPNLYWYRQAAGRGLQLLFYSVGIGQISSEVPQNLSASRPQDRQFILSSKKLLLSDSGFYLCAWSVGGGRYYEQYFGPGTRLTVT.

The chain couples TRBV3-1 (or the pseudogene TRBV3-2) to TRBJ1-6; D call uncertain. V was shortened by 4 bases and J by 6 bases, with 10 bases between the two germline ends. The CDR3 has 14 residues. Germline V lookup: CDR1 LGHDT, CDR2 YNNKEL (reference sequence). DNA for the CDR3: TGTGCCAGCAGCCTTGGCCCGGGTAATTCACCCCTCCACTTT. Residues: CASSLGPGNSPLHF.

J is TRBJ2-5 and V is TRBV5-4; 7 nucleotides align to TRBD1. This CDR3 region has 14 residues. CDR1 and CDR2 from the germline V gene are SGHNT and YYREEE (reference sequence). V gave up 4 bases and J gave up 2 bases; unmatched junction bases: 5. The CDR3 sequence: CASSNRDRQETQYF. The CDR3 DNA sequence: TGTGCCAGCAGCAATAGGGACAGACAAGAGACCCAGTACTTC.

This chain uses TRBV6-2 or TRBV6-3 with TRBJ1-1; 8 positions agree with TRBD1. The germline gives CDR1 MNHEY, CDR2 SVGEGT. The CDR3 extends over 14 amino acids. V was clipped by 0 bases and J by 5 bases; unmatched bases: 2. The CDR3 region has the DNA TGTGCCAGCAGTTACTCCAGGGGGCGGACTGAAGCTTTCTTT. Amino acids: CASSYSRGRTEAFF.

This chain links TRBV5-1 with TRBJ1-1, with a weak D call TRBD1 (5 bases). This CDR3 is 14 amino acids long. Trimming took off 7 bases at V and 1 base at J, with 14 bases between the two ends. CDR1 and CDR2 (germline): SGHRS, YFSETQ. The DNA of the CDR3 is TGCGCCAGCCGAAAGGGGTATTCGAACACTGAAGCTTTCTTT. This sequence encodes CASRKGYSNTEAFF.

J is TRBJ1-5 and V is TRBV4-2; 9 positions agree with TRBD1. Trimming at V came to 3 bases and at J to 7 bases, leaving 10 bases not matched to a gene. Germline-derived CDR1 and CDR2 are LGHNA and YNFKEQ. CDR3 length: 16 amino acids. CDR3 amino acids: CASSQIGGQGGQPQHF. The CDR3 DNA reads TGTGCCAGCAGCCAGATCGGGGGACAGGGAGGGCAGCCCCAGCATTTT.

V and J are TRBV2 and TRBJ2-6; TRBD1 agrees at 7 bases. The V segment lost 2 bases and the J segment 0 bases; nucleotides outside the gene matches: 10. Germline V CDR1 and CDR2: SNHLY, FYNNEI. This CDR3 is 19 amino acids long. The CDR3 loop reads CASSEPGQRTFSGANVLTF. The CDR3 DNA reads as TGTGCCAGCAGTGAACCGGGACAGAGGACCTTCTCTGGGGCCAACGTCCTGACTTTC.

This clone appeared a single time. The chain links TRBV24-1 to TRBJ2-2; 10 nucleotides line up with TRBD1. The CDR3 consists of 14 residues. The trim removed 7 bases at V and 7 bases at J, leaving 5 bases unmatched. CDR1 is KGHDR and CDR2 is SFDVKD in the germline V gene. The CDR3 sequence: CATSRQGALGELFF. The CDR3 nucleotides are TGTGCCACCAGCAGACAGGGGGCCCTCGGGGAGCTGTTTTTT.

V is TRBV19 and J is TRBJ1-6, with 9 bases matching TRBD1. The germline V gene encodes CDR1 LNHDA and CDR2 SQIVND (reference sequence). The V and J ends lost 5 bases and 4 bases, in that order; junction bases with no gene match: 9. This CDR3 contains 17 residues. The CDR3 bases are TGTGCCAGTAGTTTTTCACCGGGACAGGGATATAATTCACCCCTCCACTTT. Translating gives CASSFSPGQGYNSPLHF.

The rearrangement links TRBV10-3 to TRBJ2-2; tentative D call: TRBD1 (6 bases). Trimming removed 5 bases from V and 1 base from J, with 11 bases in between. The CDR3 runs 15 residues. From germline, CDR1 is ENHRY and CDR2 SYGVKD. The CDR3 here is CAISTGSQNTGELFF. The CDR3 DNA is TGTGCCATCAGTACAGGGTCCCAGAACACCGGGGAGCTGTTTTTT.

The rearrangement links TRBV7-2 to TRBJ1-3; D is unclear. CDR3 length: 12 amino acids. V gave up 2 bases and J gave up 7 bases, with 6 bases separating them. CDR1 is SGHTA and CDR2 is FQGNSA in the germline V gene. For the CDR3, the DNA is TGTGCCAGCAGCTTACGCGGGAACACCATATATTTT. Residues: CASSLRGNTIYF.

The V gene is TRBV19, the J gene TRBJ1-2, with D maybe TRBD1 (6 bases). V shed 5 bases and J shed 1 base, with 23 bases lying between them. CDR3 size: 18 residues. Germline loops: CDR1 LNHDA, CDR2 SQIVND (reference sequence). CDR3 sequence reads: CASSGDKPGTSVNYGYTF. The DNA of the CDR3 is TGTGCCAGTAGTGGGGACAAGCCTGGGACAAGTGTTAACTATGGCTACACCTTC.

The rearrangement links TRBV2 to TRBJ2-7; 10 bases line up with TRBD1. The CDR3 covers 14 residues. Trimming cost V 6 bases and J 2 bases; bases outside gene matches: 4. Germline assignment: CDR1 SNHLY and CDR2 FYNNEI. CDR3 nucleotide sequence: TGTGCCAGCAGGCCGGGACAGGGGCCCTACGAGCAGTACTTC. The encoded protein is CASRPGQGPYEQYF. Full variable domain (rest looked up from reference TRBV2 and TRBJ2-7): EPEVTQTPSHQVTQMGQEVILRCVPISNHLYFYWYRQILGQKVEFLVSFYNNEISEKSEIFDDQFSVERPDGSNFTLKIRSTKLEDSAMYFCASRPGQGPYEQYFGPGTRLTVT.

The gene calls are TRBV12-3 or TRBV12-4 and TRBJ2-1; D unclear. The CDR3 extends over 13 amino acids. The V end was cut by 2 bases, the J end by 4 bases, with 6 bases between. CDR3 loop: CASSLWLYNEQFF. As DNA, the CDR3 is TGTGCCAGCAGTTTATGGCTTTACAATGAGCAGTTCTTC.

The chain links TRBV27 to TRBJ1-1; perhaps TRBD1 as D (5 bases). The CDR3 contains 13 residues. Germline V gene data show CDR1 as MNHEY and CDR2 as SMNVEV (reference sequence). Trimming took 7 bases from V and 1 from J, leaving 10 bases between them. CDR3 in amino acids: CASNRGRNTEAFF. In nucleotides, the CDR3 is TGTGCCAGCAATCGGGGGAGGAACACTGAAGCTTTCTTT.

The rearrangement links TRBV6-2 or TRBV6-3 to TRBJ1-5, with 9 bases lining up with TRBD1. The germline CDR1 and CDR2 sequences are MNHEY and SVGEGT. The CDR3 is made up of 15 amino acids. With 2 bases clipped from V and 7 bases from J, the junction kept 6 bases outside the gene matches. CDR3 bases: TGTGCCAGCAGTTACCACCGACAGGGGGTACAGCCCCAGCATTTT. It yields the protein CASSYHRQGVQPQHF.

The chain couples TRBV10-3 to TRBJ2-3, with 9 bases lining up with TRBD2. CDR3 length: 14 residues. Per germline, CDR1 ENHRY and CDR2 SYGVKD. Germline trimming cut 8 bases from V and 5 bases from J; bases unmatched to any gene: 8. The CDR3 coding sequence is TGTGCCATCGGGGGACTAGCCGGGGGAGATACGCAGTATTTT. Residues: CAIGGLAGGDTQYF.

The chain joins TRBV7-3 to TRBJ2-3; TRBD2 matches 10 bases. The CDR3 loop spans 17 amino acids. Germline V gene data show CDR1 as SGHTA and CDR2 as FQGTGA. V lost 1 base and J lost 2; bases outside the gene matches: 6. CDR3 in amino acids: CASSLRVAGGTTDTQYF. In DNA, the CDR3 is TGTGCCAGCAGCTTAAGGGTAGCGGGGGGAACCACAGATACGCAGTATTTT.